This is a list of T cell receptor beta chains from one sample in a study of T cells in Graves' hyperthyroidism and ophthalmopathy. Each CDR3 protein gets one entry after TCRdb re-called the multiplex PCR reads with MiXCR. The data contain approximately 600,000 distinct CDR3 sequences, around 13% of them singletons. Source material: blood. These receptors all stem from a woman in her twenties or thirties with Graves' hyperthyroidism that later progressed to Graves' ophthalmopathy. Each CDR3 is given with its conserved first and last residue. The D gene is left open where the match is weak. Only part of the rows carry a size: once, few, many, or a class if the clone is expanded.

v_call	j_call	clone_size	d_call	cdr3_nt	cdr3_aa
TRBV7-9	TRBJ1-1	many	-	TGTGCCAGCGTCGCGCCGAACACTGAAGCTTTCTTT	CASVAPNTEAFF
TRBV9	TRBJ2-3	-	-	TGTGCCAGCAGAGTAAGCGGGCTAAGCACAGATACGCAGTATTTT	CASRVSGLSTDTQYF
TRBV6-1	TRBJ1-1	many	TRBD1	TGTGCCAGCAGGCCCCAGGGGGGAACTGAAGCTTTCTTT	CASRPQGGTEAFF
TRBV27	TRBJ1-1	-	-	TGTGCCAGCAGTAAGAAACGTGAGACTGAAGCTTTCTTT	CASSKKRETEAFF
TRBV20-1	TRBJ2-1	many	TRBD2	TGCAGTGCTAGATTATTCAGCGGGAAGGCGCGTGAGCAGTTCTTC	CSARLFSGKAREQFF
TRBV5-1	TRBJ2-1	many	-	TGCGCCAGCAGCTTGGACCAACACAATGAGCAGTTCTTC	CASSLDQHNEQFF
TRBV29-1	TRBJ2-3	many	TRBD1	TGCAGCGTTCTCCGGGACAGGGGGTTCCAAAGAGCCACAGATACGCAGTATTTT	CSVLRDRGFQRATDTQYF
TRBV6-1	TRBJ2-1	few	-	TGTGCCAGCAGTGGTCATGAGGGGCGGACTATCTACAATGAGCAGTTCTTC	CASSGHEGRTIYNEQFF
TRBV7-2	TRBJ2-1	many	TRBD2	TGTGCCAGCAGCACCCCTAGCGGGAGGGCCGACGAGCAGTTCTTC	CASSTPSGRADEQFF
TRBV9	TRBJ2-5	many	TRBD2	TGTGCCAGCAGCCGGGCGGGAGGGTTAGAGACCCAGTACTTC	CASSRAGGLETQYF